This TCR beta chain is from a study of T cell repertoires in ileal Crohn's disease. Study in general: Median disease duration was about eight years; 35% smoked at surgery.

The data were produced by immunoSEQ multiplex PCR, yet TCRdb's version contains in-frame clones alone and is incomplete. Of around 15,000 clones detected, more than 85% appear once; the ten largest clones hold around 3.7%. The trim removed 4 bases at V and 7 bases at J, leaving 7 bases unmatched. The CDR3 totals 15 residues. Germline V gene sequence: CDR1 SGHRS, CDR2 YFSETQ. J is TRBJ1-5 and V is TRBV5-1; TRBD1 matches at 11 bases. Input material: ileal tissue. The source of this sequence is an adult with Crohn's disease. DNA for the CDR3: TGCGCCAGCAGCCCGGGGACAGGGGGAGAGCAGCCCCAGCATTTT. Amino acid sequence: CASSPGTGGEQPQHF.